The text below deals with one TCR beta chain. The data are from a study of blood T cell repertoires in COVID-19. In the study overall: Sites across the United States, Italy and Spain contributed samples from acute and convalescent COVID-19. Sample material is recorded as cDNA or gDNA derived from T cells, B-cell-depleted T cells, or PBMCs.

Measured with immunoSEQ multiplex PCR; TCRdb has only the in-frame clones, and not every one. The data hold about 100,000 clones, with roughly 88% observed a single time. The sequence was collected from a man at least 80 years old with acute or convalescent COVID-19. Sequencing input: peripheral blood.

The CDR3 reads CASSPLTGVHNSPLHF. The CDR3 coding sequence is TGTGCCAGCAGCCCTTTGACAGGGGTTCATAATTCACCCCTCCACTTT. This chain connects TRBV14 to TRBJ1-6; the match to TRBD1 covers 8 bases. Germline V lookup: CDR1 SGHDN, CDR2 FVKESK. V was clipped by 4 bases and J by 5 bases; unmatched bases: 7. The CDR3 contains 16 residues.